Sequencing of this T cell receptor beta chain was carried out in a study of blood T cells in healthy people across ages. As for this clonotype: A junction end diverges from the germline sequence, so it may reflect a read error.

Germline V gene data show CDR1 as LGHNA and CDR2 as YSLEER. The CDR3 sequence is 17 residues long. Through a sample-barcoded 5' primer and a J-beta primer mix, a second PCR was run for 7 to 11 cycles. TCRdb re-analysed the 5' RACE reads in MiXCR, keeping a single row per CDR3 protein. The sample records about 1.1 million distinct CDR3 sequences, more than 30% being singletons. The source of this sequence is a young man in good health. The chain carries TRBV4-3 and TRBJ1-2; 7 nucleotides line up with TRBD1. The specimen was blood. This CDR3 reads CASSQDRGLAGGDGHTF. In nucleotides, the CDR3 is TGCGCCAGCAGCCAAGATCGGGGACTAGCAGGGGGTGATGGCCACACCTTC.